A selection of T cell receptor beta chains follows, all from one sample in a study of T cell responses to AZD1222 COVID-19 vaccine. The data were produced by immunoSEQ multiplex PCR, yet TCRdb's version contains in-frame clones alone and is incomplete. The profile shows 120,000 to 150,000 clones, more than 70% of them singletons. Material: peripheral blood, obtained on day 0 of AZD1222 vaccination. Receptors originate from an adult in good health. Each CDR3 is given with its conserved first and last residue. D genes are given only for firm matches. Not all rows give a size; the values are once, few, many and, for expanded clones, a class.

cdr3_length,d_call,j_call,clone_size,v_call,cdr3_aa,cdr3_nt
14,NA,TRBJ2-3,NA,TRBV7-3,CASSSGSQADTQYF,TGTGCCAGCAGCTCGGGATCGCAGGCAGATACGCAGTATTTT
14,NA,TRBJ1-3,NA,TRBV3-1/TRBV3-2,CASSLLERGNTIYF,TGTGCCAGCAGCCTCTTGGAACGAGGAAACACCATATATTTT
15,NA,TRBJ1-2,NA,TRBV10-3,CAISEGAGEGYGYTF,TGTGCCATCAGTGAAGGGGCAGGGGAGGGCTATGGCTACACCTTC
15,NA,TRBJ1-5,once,TRBV19,CASTPGHYSNQPQHF,TGTGCCAGTACCCCGGGACACTATAGCAATCAGCCCCAGCATTTT
15,NA,TRBJ1-1,NA,TRBV5-1,CASSSAQPGDTEAFF,TGCGCCAGCAGCTCTGCCCAGCCGGGGGACACTGAAGCTTTCTTT
13,NA,TRBJ2-2,NA,TRBV6-2/TRBV6-3,CASSSLATGELFF,TGTGCCAGCAGTTCCCTAGCAACCGGGGAGCTGTTTTTT
16,TRBD2,TRBJ2-3,NA,TRBV7-2,CASSLERGFPTDTQYF,TGTGCCAGCAGCTTGGAGCGGGGGTTCCCCACAGATACGCAGTATTTT
14,NA,TRBJ1-1,NA,TRBV7-9,CASSYNSGLAEAFF,TGTGCCAGCAGCTACAATTCGGGCCTAGCTGAAGCTTTCTTT
14,NA,TRBJ1-5,NA,TRBV28,CASLQGNSNQPQHF,TGTGCCAGCCTGCAGGGAAATAGCAATCAGCCCCAGCATTTT
15,NA,TRBJ2-2,NA,TRBV7-2,CASSLSPLNTGELFF,TGTGCCAGCAGCTTATCTCCCTTAAACACCGGGGAGCTGTTTTTT
15,TRBD1,TRBJ1-5,NA,TRBV28,CASRPGTGVNQPQHF,TGTGCCAGCAGACCCGGGACAGGGGTTAATCAGCCCCAGCATTTT
12,TRBD2,TRBJ2-3,NA,TRBV19,CASSMGTRAQYF,TGTGCCAGTAGTATGGGGACTAGGGCGCAGTATTTT
14,NA,TRBJ1-1,NA,TRBV6-5,CASSWGGFIAEAFF,TGTGCCAGCAGTTGGGGCGGGTTTATCGCTGAAGCTTTCTTT
15,NA,TRBJ2-7,NA,TRBV28,CASSLRSGTSGEQYF,TGTGCCAGCAGTTTAAGGTCAGGCACCTCGGGGGAGCAGTACTTC
15,NA,TRBJ1-5,once,TRBV19,CASSRRGERNQPQHF,TGTGCCAGTAGTCGGAGGGGCGAGCGCAATCAGCCCCAGCATTTT
14,NA,TRBJ2-5,few,TRBV2,CASSAGAIQETQYF,TGTGCCAGCAGTGCGGGAGCGATACAAGAGACCCAGTACTTC
15,TRBD1,TRBJ1-6,NA,TRBV5-1,CASSLDVRGESPLHF,TGCGCCAGCAGCTTGGACGTCAGGGGGGAATCACCCCTCCACTTT
12,NA,TRBJ1-5,NA,TRBV28,CASRPPGQPQHF,TGTGCCAGCAGGCCCCCGGGTCAGCCCCAGCATTTT
13,TRBD1,TRBJ2-1,NA,TRBV6-4,CASSTAGGNEQFF,TGTGCCAGCAGTACTGCAGGGGGCAATGAGCAGTTCTTC
14,NA,TRBJ2-7,once,TRBV5-4,CASSPALDDYEQYF,TGTGCCAGCAGCCCTGCACTGGACGACTACGAGCAGTACTTC
15,NA,TRBJ1-1,once,TRBV5-1,CASSLTLAYFTEAFF,TGCGCCAGCAGCTTGACCCTAGCCTATTTCACTGAAGCTTTCTTT
14,NA,TRBJ1-2,NA,TRBV7-9,CASSLDGTAYGYTF,TGTGCCAGCAGCTTAGACGGGACGGCATATGGCTACACCTTC
17,TRBD1,TRBJ1-5,few,TRBV24-1,CATSVRQGAYSNQPQHF,TGTGCCACCAGTGTCCGACAGGGGGCTTATAGCAATCAGCCCCAGCATTTT
14,NA,TRBJ1-2,NA,TRBV7-2,CASSSRVEGWGYTF,TGTGCCAGCAGCTCCCGGGTGGAGGGGTGGGGCTACACCTTC
16,TRBD1,TRBJ1-2,NA,TRBV11-1,CASSPSDRASDYGYTF,TGTGCCAGCAGCCCCTCGGACAGGGCTTCGGACTATGGCTACACCTTC
16,NA,TRBJ1-1,once,TRBV7-2,CASSLAVPVPYTEAFF,TGTGCCAGCAGCTTAGCGGTCCCTGTCCCTTACACTGAAGCTTTCTTT
12,NA,TRBJ1-2,NA,TRBV3-1/TRBV3-2,CASSQVALGYTF,TGTGCCAGCAGCCAAGTCGCCCTGGGCTACACCTTC
13,TRBD1,TRBJ1-1,NA,TRBV24-1,CATSDYRGTEAFF,TGTGCCACCAGTGATTACAGGGGAACTGAAGCTTTCTTT
15,NA,TRBJ1-4,NA,TRBV28,CASSLFGQSYEKLFF,TGTGCCAGCAGTTTATTTGGACAGAGCTATGAAAAACTGTTTTTT
16,NA,TRBJ1-6,NA,TRBV18,CASSDQRSSYNSPLHF,TGTGCCAGCTCGGACCAGCGGAGCTCCTATAATTCACCCCTCCACTTT
14,TRBD1,TRBJ2-7,NA,TRBV9,CASSVVGGQNEQYF,TGTGCCAGCAGCGTAGTAGGGGGCCAGAACGAGCAGTACTTC
16,TRBD1,TRBJ1-1,NA,TRBV27,CASSLLLQGARTEAFF,TGTGCCAGCAGTCTCCTCCTACAGGGGGCGCGCACTGAAGCTTTCTTT
13,NA,TRBJ1-5,NA,TRBV3-1/TRBV3-2,CASSQVRSQPQHF,TGTGCCAGCAGCCAAGTAAGGAGTCAGCCCCAGCATTTT
16,NA,TRBJ1-6,NA,TRBV5-4,CASSWGRDINNSPLHF,TGTGCCAGCAGCTGGGGTCGGGACATCAATAATTCACCCCTCCACTTT
16,TRBD1,TRBJ1-2,NA,TRBV27,CASSSRDRTGGWGYTF,TGTGCCAGCAGTTCAAGGGACCGGACAGGGGGCTGGGGCTACACCTTC
13,TRBD1,TRBJ1-6,NA,TRBV7-9,CASGGQGDSPLHF,TGTGCCAGCGGAGGACAGGGGGATTCACCCCTCCACTTT
12,TRBD1,TRBJ1-4,NA,TRBV7-9,CASSLDRGKLFF,TGTGCCAGCAGCTTGGACAGGGGGAAACTGTTTTTT
15,NA,TRBJ1-5,NA,TRBV2,CASSAQGSGNQPQHF,TGTGCCAGCAGCGCTCAGGGATCCGGCAATCAGCCCCAGCATTTT
16,TRBD1,TRBJ1-6,NA,TRBV6-5,CASSYSGGQGGSPLHF,TGTGCCAGCAGTTACTCTGGTGGACAGGGGGGCTCACCCCTCCACTTT
14,TRBD1,TRBJ1-4,NA,TRBV19,CASSRTGSREKLFF,TGTGCCAGTAGTCGGACAGGGAGCAGGGAAAAACTGTTTTTT
13,NA,TRBJ2-7,NA,TRBV5-5,CASSLTSGREQYF,TGTGCCAGCAGCTTGACTAGTGGGAGGGAGCAGTACTTC
17,NA,TRBJ2-1,few,TRBV13,CASSTRQGLRSYNEQFF,TGTGCCAGCAGCACACGACAGGGACTTAGGTCCTACAATGAGCAGTTCTTC
13,TRBD2,TRBJ2-7,NA,TRBV6-5,CASSYPGGKEQYF,TGTGCCAGCAGTTACCCGGGGGGGAAAGAGCAGTACTTC
14,NA,TRBJ1-2,NA,TRBV5-1,CASSLDMSNYGYTF,TGCGCCAGCAGCTTGGATATGTCTAACTATGGCTACACCTTC
20,TRBD1,TRBJ2-6,once,TRBV28,CASSFITGALPFSGANVLTF,TGTGCCAGCAGTTTCATAACAGGGGCCCTTCCCTTCTCTGGGGCCAACGTCCTGACTTTC
12,NA,TRBJ2-1,NA,TRBV13,CASSFLGNEQFF,TGTGCCAGCAGCTTCCTAGGAAATGAGCAGTTCTTC
14,NA,TRBJ2-3,NA,TRBV6-5,CASSPGPVTDTQYF,TGTGCCAGCAGCCCGGGTCCTGTCACAGATACGCAGTATTTT
15,TRBD1,TRBJ1-6,NA,TRBV4-3,CASSQDTGGNSPLHF,TGCGCCAGCAGCCAAGATACAGGGGGCAATTCACCCCTCCACTTT
13,NA,TRBJ1-2,NA,TRBV30,CAAATGRVHGYTF,TGTGCCGCTGCTACGGGGAGGGTTCATGGCTACACCTTC
13,TRBD1,TRBJ2-7,NA,TRBV24-1,CATSVGQIYEQYF,TGTGCCACCAGTGTGGGACAGATCTACGAGCAGTACTTC
15,NA,TRBJ1-1,NA,TRBV13,CASSLGTHRNTEAFF,TGTGCCAGCAGCTTAGGCACTCACAGGAACACTGAAGCTTTCTTT
14,NA,TRBJ1-5,NA,TRBV28,CASSFKGRRQPQHF,TGTGCCAGCAGTTTTAAGGGGCGCCGCCAGCCCCAGCATTTT
14,NA,TRBJ1-5,NA,TRBV19,CASSTRTVGQPQHF,TGTGCCAGTAGTACCCGGACAGTAGGTCAGCCCCAGCATTTT
15,TRBD1,TRBJ1-5,NA,TRBV18,CASRKGQGQNQPQHF,TGTGCCAGCCGAAAGGGACAGGGGCAAAATCAGCCCCAGCATTTT
15,NA,TRBJ1-2,NA,TRBV7-2,CASSLGGGQTYGYTF,TGTGCCAGCAGCCTAGGCGGCGGACAGACGTATGGCTACACCTTC